A selection of T cell receptor beta chains follows, all from one sample in a study of blood T cell repertoires in COVID-19. Repertoires were generated with immunoSEQ multiplex PCR, while TCRdb's copy carries only in-frame clones and drops some. The profile shows 150,000 to 200,000 clones, roughly 77% of them singletons. The sequenced material came from peripheral blood. The source of these receptors is a woman in her thirties or forties with COVID-19, enrolled during active disease. Each CDR3 is given with its conserved first and last residue. Each record gives: V gene, J gene, D gene, clone size, CDR3 protein, CDR3 DNA. D genes are given only for firm matches. The size field is filled for only some rows; it gives once, few, many or a size class.

V: TRBV27
J: TRBJ2-3
D: NA
size: NA
CDR3: CATNRGPSTDTQYF
DNA: TGTGCCACGAATCGTGGCCCTAGCACAGATACGCAGTATTTT

V: TRBV18
J: TRBJ2-5
D: TRBD1
size: NA
CDR3: CASSGTGARETQYF
DNA: TGTGCCAGCTCAGGGACAGGGGCGAGAGAGACCCAGTACTTC

V: TRBV27
J: TRBJ2-3
D: NA
size: NA
CDR3: CASSLSWAYQDTQYF
DNA: TGTGCCAGCAGTTTATCGTGGGCCTACCAGGATACGCAGTATTTT

V: TRBV6-5
J: TRBJ2-7
D: NA
size: few
CDR3: CASSTPRGYEQYF
DNA: TGTGCCAGCAGTACTCCCAGGGGCTACGAGCAGTACTTC

V: TRBV19
J: TRBJ2-7
D: TRBD1
size: NA
CDR3: CASTQTGGTYEQYF
DNA: TGTGCCAGTACCCAGACAGGGGGAACCTACGAGCAGTACTTC

V: TRBV29-1
J: TRBJ2-3
D: TRBD2
size: once
CDR3: CSVKRLAGGSDTQYF
DNA: TGCAGCGTGAAAAGACTAGCGGGGGGTTCGGATACGCAGTATTTT

V: TRBV4-2
J: TRBJ2-1
D: TRBD2
size: NA
CDR3: CASSQDSGGDNEQFF
DNA: TGTGCCAGCAGCCAAGATAGCGGGGGGGACAATGAGCAGTTCTTC

V: TRBV18
J: TRBJ2-7
D: NA
size: NA
CDR3: CASSPGGYEQYF
DNA: TGTGCCAGCTCACCGGGGGGCTACGAGCAGTACTTC

V: TRBV6-1
J: TRBJ1-2
D: NA
size: NA
CDR3: CASSEGSRRSGYTF
DNA: TGTGCCAGCAGTGAAGGCAGCCGTCGGAGTGGCTACACCTTC

V: TRBV12-3/TRBV12-4
J: TRBJ2-2
D: NA
size: NA
CDR3: CASSLRVSELFF
DNA: TGTGCCAGCAGTTTGCGGGTGTCCGAGCTGTTTTTT

V: TRBV28
J: TRBJ2-1
D: TRBD2
size: few
CDR3: CASSGSGGAYNEQFF
DNA: TGTGCCAGCAGTGGTAGCGGGGGGGCCTACAATGAGCAGTTCTTC

V: TRBV7-3
J: TRBJ2-2
D: TRBD1
size: NA
CDR3: CASSTQQGAGELFF
DNA: TGTGCCAGCAGCACCCAACAGGGGGCCGGGGAGCTGTTTTTT

V: TRBV6-5
J: TRBJ1-3
D: NA
size: NA
CDR3: CASSPRGPGNTIYF
DNA: TGTGCCAGCAGTCCCAGGGGCCCTGGAAACACCATATATTTT

V: TRBV11-2
J: TRBJ1-3
D: NA
size: NA
CDR3: CASSLGSSVSGNTIYF
DNA: TGTGCCAGCAGCTTAGGTTCTTCGGTCTCTGGAAACACCATATATTTT

V: TRBV29-1
J: TRBJ1-1
D: NA
size: NA
CDR3: CSGGQQNTEAFF
DNA: TGCAGCGGTGGACAGCAGAACACTGAAGCTTTCTTT